The T cell receptor (beta chain) described here comes from a study of blood T cell repertoires in COVID-19. Study-wide background: Nucleic acid was either cDNA or gDNA, and it came from T cells, B-cell-depleted T cells, or PBMCs.

The germline V gene encodes CDR1 LGHDT and CDR2 YNNKEL (reference sequence). This CDR3 has 15 amino acids. V lost 0 bases, J lost 3 bases, and 12 bases lay in between. Original processing notes: How many nucleated cells were present was estimated from reference gene primer amplification. Generated by immunoSEQ multiplex PCR, the TCRdb table keeps only in-frame clones and is missing some. Clonal size and the V and J genes are those of that table, whereas D and trimming came from the DNA. Of some 250,000 clones listed, 80% to 90% are singletons. This clonotype was sampled from a man between 60 and 75 years old with acute or convalescent COVID-19. Material for sequencing was peripheral blood. The chain is built from TRBV3-1 (or the pseudogene TRBV3-2) and TRBJ2-7; unclear D gene. The CDR3 nucleotides read TGTGCCAGCAGCCAAGATTCCCTCTATGACTACGAGCAGTACTTC. Protein sequence: CASSQDSLYDYEQYF.